This entry is about one T cell receptor (beta chain). Authors' data handling: Quantification of nucleated cells was approximated via reference gene primer amplification. Here immunoSEQ multiplex PCR was the method, and the copy in TCRdb shows in-frame clones only, minus some. The D gene and trimming were derived from the DNA, and the V and J assignments and clone size from that table. The sample lists approximately 300,000 clones, around 88% occurring once. The data were taken from a study of blood T cell repertoires in COVID-19. Study information: Sources were T cells, B-cell-depleted T cells, or PBMCs; the material itself was cDNA or gDNA.

Germline V gene sequence: CDR1 GTSNPN, CDR2 SVGIG (reference sequence). Trimming removed 2 bases at V and 3 bases at J, with 8 bases between. The CDR3 runs to 13 residues. Sequencing used peripheral blood. This clonotype was obtained from a woman between 50 and 59 years old with acute or convalescent COVID-19. The chain has TRBV30 and TRBJ2-1; D remains ambiguous. The CDR3 DNA is TGTGCCTGGAGTAAAGGAGACTACAATGAGCAGTTCTTC. This translates into CAWSKGDYNEQFF.